This T cell receptor beta chain was identified in a study of T cells in Graves' hyperthyroidism and ophthalmopathy. There were TCR beta CDR3 regions amplified from RNA transcripts. Primed by the HTBI set, a first-round RT-PCR was run on the TCR CDR3. A single record per CDR3 protein comes from TCRdb applying MiXCR to the multiplex PCR reads. In the table there are 650,000 to 800,000 distinct CDR3 sequences, about 45% of which are singletons. In its sample, this clonotype was seen many times. Its specificity is not known. One junction end does not reproduce the germline sequence, and a read error may be involved. Uncontrolled infection, other autoimmune disease, pregnancy or lactation barred patients from enrollment. Overall study results and limits: Using 13 V-J features, a model discriminated ophthalmopathy from stable hyperthyroidism. Ophthalmopathy was model-predicted a median about six months pre-onset. Expanded thyroid clonotypes (above 0.001) were mostly also found in blood.

The receptor's source is an adult man with Graves' disease, either hyperthyroidism or ophthalmopathy (not recorded which). The specimen was peripheral blood or thyroid tissue (not recorded which).

This CDR3 is CASSLVGGGTEAFF. CDR3 nucleotides: TGTGCCAGCAGCTTAGTTGGGGGAGGTACTGAAGCTTTCTTT. The chain carries TRBV12-3 or TRBV12-4 and TRBJ1-1; tentative D call: TRBD1 (5 bases). The CDR3 extends over 14 amino acids.